Listed below are T cell receptor beta chains from one sample, sequenced in a study of blood T cell repertoires in COVID-19. TCRdb's copy holds only in-frame clones and misses some; the assay was immunoSEQ multiplex PCR. The data contain more than 300,000 clones, around 91% of them singletons. Sequences were obtained from peripheral blood. The receptors shown here come from a woman in her late teens or twenties who had recovered from COVID-19. Each CDR3 is given with its conserved first and last residue. Clone size, where shown, is once, few, many, or a class for clones that have expanded.

J,size,V,CDR3
TRBJ2-1,NA,TRBV7-2,CASSSQVRSYNEQFF
TRBJ2-5,NA,TRBV7-6,CASSPRRDRQFIQETQYF
TRBJ2-4,NA,TRBV12-5,CASGLPAGARNIQYF
TRBJ2-3,NA,TRBV5-1,CASSLAGLASTDTQYF
TRBJ2-2,NA,TRBV6-2/TRBV6-3,CASSLLELLNTGELFF
TRBJ2-5,NA,TRBV3-1/TRBV3-2,CASSQDFAGGPGETQYF
TRBJ1-4,NA,TRBV10-2,CASTGTGPEKLFF
TRBJ2-6,NA,TRBV5-4,CASSLAGDSSGANVLTF
TRBJ1-6,NA,TRBV5-4,CASSLPGRGGSPLHF
TRBJ2-4,NA,TRBV15,CATSILSAGTAKNIQYF
TRBJ1-2,NA,TRBV4-3,CASSQATEKNYGYTF
TRBJ2-1,NA,TRBV7-9,CASSAYGLAGGNEQFF
TRBJ2-5,NA,TRBV3-1/TRBV3-2,CASSQVTGNQETQYF
TRBJ2-2,NA,TRBV27,CASSFSGGTGELFF
TRBJ2-1,NA,TRBV27,CASSPSLIRVPYNEQFF
TRBJ2-5,NA,TRBV5-8,CASSLFPGETQYF
TRBJ1-3,NA,TRBV13,CASSTRPSGWRGNTIYF
TRBJ1-4,NA,TRBV4-3,CASSQLYGEKLFF
TRBJ1-1,NA,TRBV6-5,CASTHSGITEAFF
TRBJ1-4,few,TRBV6-6,CASSRSTGTGINEKLFF
TRBJ2-1,NA,TRBV11-2,CASSSSGTSGSYEQFF
TRBJ2-2,NA,TRBV27,CASSPARGQGWAGELFF
TRBJ2-2,NA,TRBV2,CASSEEASGGNTGELFF
TRBJ2-5,NA,TRBV18,CASSTQAGSQETQYF
TRBJ1-5,NA,TRBV29-1,CSVPGQGTQPQHF
TRBJ2-3,NA,TRBV3-1/TRBV3-2,CASSQDGRAGDTQYF
TRBJ2-3,NA,TRBV12-5,CASGNGGSPDTQYF
TRBJ1-3,NA,TRBV19,CASSRFMGNSGNTIYF
TRBJ1-2,NA,TRBV25-1,CASSELRPGTGGIGYTF
TRBJ2-4,NA,TRBV6-1,CASSEAREKEKNIQYF
TRBJ2-2,NA,TRBV19,CASSIYGLAENTGELFF
TRBJ1-2,NA,TRBV27,CASSTIDRPYGYTF
TRBJ1-2,NA,TRBV29-1,CSVAKGDGYTF
TRBJ1-2,NA,TRBV29-1,CSVIQGGYGYTF
TRBJ1-5,NA,TRBV19,CASSMAGSRPQHF
TRBJ1-6,NA,TRBV21-1,CASSKGPSSYNSPLHF
TRBJ2-1,NA,TRBV28,CASSSGGSYNEQFF
TRBJ1-2,few,TRBV30,CAWSVKGSYGYTF
TRBJ2-3,NA,TRBV5-1,CASSGGTGLQDTQYF
TRBJ2-1,NA,TRBV4-3,CASSHRLAGGYNEQFF
TRBJ1-6,NA,TRBV5-1,CASSLEGGSNSPLHF
TRBJ2-2,NA,TRBV6-1,CASSEIRQENTGELFF
TRBJ2-5,NA,TRBV5-4,CASSHPREETQYF
TRBJ2-5,NA,TRBV29-1,CSVLAGGPAETQYF